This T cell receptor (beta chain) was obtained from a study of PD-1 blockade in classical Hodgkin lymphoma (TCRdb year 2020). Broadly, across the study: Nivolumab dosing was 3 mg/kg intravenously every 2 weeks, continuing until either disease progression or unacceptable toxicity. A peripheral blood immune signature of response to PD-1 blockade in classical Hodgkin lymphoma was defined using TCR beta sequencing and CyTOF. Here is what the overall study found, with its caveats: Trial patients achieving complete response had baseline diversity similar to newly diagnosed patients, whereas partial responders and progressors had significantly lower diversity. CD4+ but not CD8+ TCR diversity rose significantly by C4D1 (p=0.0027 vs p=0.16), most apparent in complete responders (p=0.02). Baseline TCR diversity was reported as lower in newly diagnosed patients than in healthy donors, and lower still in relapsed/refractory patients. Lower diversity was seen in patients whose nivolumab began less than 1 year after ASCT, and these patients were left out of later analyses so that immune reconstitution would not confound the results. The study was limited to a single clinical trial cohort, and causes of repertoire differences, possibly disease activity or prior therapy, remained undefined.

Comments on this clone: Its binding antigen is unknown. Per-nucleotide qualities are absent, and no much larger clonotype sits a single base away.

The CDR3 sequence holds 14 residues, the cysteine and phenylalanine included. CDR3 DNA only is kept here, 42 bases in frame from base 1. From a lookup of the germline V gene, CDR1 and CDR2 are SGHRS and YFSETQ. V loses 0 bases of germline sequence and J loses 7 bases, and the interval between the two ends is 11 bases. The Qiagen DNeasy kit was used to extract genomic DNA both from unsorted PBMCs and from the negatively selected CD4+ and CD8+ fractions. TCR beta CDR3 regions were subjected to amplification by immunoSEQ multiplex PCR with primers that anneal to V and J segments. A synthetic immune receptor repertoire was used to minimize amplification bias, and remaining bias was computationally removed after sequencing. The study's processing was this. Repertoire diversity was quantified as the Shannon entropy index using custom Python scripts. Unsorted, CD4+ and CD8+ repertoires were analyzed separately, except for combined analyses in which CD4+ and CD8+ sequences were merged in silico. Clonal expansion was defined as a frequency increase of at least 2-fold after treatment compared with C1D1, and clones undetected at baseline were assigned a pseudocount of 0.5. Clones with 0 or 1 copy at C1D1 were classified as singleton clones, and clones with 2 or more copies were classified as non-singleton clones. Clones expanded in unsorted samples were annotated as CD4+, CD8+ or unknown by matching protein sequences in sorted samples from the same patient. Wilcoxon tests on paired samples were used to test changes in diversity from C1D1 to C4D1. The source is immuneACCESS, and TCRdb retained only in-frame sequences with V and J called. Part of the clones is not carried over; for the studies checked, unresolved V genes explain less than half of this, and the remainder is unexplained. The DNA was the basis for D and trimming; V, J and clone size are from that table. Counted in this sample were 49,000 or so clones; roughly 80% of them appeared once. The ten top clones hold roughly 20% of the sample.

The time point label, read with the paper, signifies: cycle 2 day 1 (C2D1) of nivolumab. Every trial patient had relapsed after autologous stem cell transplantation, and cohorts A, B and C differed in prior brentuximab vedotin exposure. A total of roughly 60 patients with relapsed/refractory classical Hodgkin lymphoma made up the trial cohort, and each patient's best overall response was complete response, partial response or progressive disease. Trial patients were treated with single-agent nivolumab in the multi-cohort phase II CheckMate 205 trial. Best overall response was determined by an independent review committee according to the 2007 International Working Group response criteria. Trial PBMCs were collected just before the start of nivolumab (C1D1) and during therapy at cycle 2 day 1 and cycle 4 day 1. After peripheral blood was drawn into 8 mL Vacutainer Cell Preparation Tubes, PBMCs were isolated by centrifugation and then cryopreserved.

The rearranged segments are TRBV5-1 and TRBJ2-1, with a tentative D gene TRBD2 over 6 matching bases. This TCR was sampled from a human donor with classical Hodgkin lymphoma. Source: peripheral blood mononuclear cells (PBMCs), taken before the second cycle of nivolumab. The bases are TGCGCCAGCAGCTTGGACCCTGGGAGGAATGAGCAGTTCTTC. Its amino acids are CASSLDPGRNEQFF.